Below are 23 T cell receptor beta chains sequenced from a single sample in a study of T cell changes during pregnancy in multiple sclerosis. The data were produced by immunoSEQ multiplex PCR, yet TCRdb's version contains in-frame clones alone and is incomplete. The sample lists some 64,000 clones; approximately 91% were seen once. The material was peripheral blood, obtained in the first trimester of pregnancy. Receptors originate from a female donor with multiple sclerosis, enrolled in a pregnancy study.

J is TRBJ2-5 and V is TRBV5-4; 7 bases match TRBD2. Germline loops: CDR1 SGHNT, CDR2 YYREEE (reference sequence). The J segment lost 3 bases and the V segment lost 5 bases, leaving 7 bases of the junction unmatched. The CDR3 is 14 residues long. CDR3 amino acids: CASRIRGGKETQYF. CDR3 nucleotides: TGTGCCAGCAGAATTAGGGGAGGGAAAGAGACCCAGTACTTC. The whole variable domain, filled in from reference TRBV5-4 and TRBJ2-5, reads ETGVTQSPTHLIKTRGQQVTLRCSSQSGHNTVSWYQQALGQGPQFIFQYYREEENGRGNFPPRFSGLQFPNYSSELNVNALELDDSALYLCASRIRGGKETQYFGPGTRLLVL.

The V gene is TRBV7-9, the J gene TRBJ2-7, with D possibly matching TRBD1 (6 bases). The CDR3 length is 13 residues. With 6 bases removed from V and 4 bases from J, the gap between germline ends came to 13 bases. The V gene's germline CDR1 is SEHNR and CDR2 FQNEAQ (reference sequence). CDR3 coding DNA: TGTGCCAGCAGGGATACAGGGTTATACGAGCAGTACTTC. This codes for CASRDTGLYEQYF.

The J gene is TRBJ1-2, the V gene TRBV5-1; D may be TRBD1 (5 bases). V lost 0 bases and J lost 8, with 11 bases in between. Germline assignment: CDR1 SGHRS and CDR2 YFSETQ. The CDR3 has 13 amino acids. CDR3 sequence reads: CASSLEGVGGYTF. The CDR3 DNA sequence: TGCGCCAGCAGCTTGGAAGGGGTGGGGGGCTACACCTTC.

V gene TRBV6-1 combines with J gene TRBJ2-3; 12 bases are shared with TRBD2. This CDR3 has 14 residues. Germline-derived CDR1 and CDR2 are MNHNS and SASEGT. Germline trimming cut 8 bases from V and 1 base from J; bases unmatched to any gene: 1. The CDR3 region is CASLAGGGTDTQYF. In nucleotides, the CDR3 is TGTGCCAGCCTAGCGGGGGGGGGCACAGATACGCAGTATTTT.

The CDR3 region is CSVEDGWGRGYEQYF. CDR3 sequence (DNA): TGCAGCGTTGAAGATGGGTGGGGGCGCGGGTACGAGCAGTACTTC. The V gene is TRBV29-1, the J gene TRBJ2-7; maybe TRBD1 (6 bases). The CDR3 length is 15 residues. The V gene lost 0 bases and the J gene lost 4 bases, with 16 bases spanning the gap. From germline, CDR1 is SQVTM and CDR2 ANQGSEA.

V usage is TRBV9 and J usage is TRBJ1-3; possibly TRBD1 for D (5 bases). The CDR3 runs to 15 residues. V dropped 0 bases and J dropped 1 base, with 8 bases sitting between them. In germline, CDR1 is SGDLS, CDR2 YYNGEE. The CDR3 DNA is TGTGCCAGCAGCGTAGGATCAGGGTCTGGAAACACCATATATTTT. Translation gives CASSVGSGSGNTIYF.

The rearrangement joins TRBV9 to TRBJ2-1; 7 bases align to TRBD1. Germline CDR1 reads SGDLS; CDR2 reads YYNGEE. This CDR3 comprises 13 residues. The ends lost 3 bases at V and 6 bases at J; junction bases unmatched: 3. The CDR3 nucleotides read TGTGCCAGCAGCGCCACAGGGGTCAATGAGCAGTTCTTC. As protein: CASSATGVNEQFF.

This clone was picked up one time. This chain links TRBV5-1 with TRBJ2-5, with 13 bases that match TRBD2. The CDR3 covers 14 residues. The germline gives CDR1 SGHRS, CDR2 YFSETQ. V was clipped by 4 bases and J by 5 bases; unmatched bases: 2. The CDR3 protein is CASSTSGGEETQYF. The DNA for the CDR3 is TGCGCCAGCAGCACTAGCGGGGGGGAGGAGACCCAGTACTTC.

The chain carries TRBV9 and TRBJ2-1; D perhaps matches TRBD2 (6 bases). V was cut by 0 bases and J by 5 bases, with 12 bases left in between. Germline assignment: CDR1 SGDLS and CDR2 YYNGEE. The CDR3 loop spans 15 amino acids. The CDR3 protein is CASSVAGGEDNEQFF. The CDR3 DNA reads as TGTGCCAGCAGCGTAGCCGGGGGAGAAGACAATGAGCAGTTCTTC.

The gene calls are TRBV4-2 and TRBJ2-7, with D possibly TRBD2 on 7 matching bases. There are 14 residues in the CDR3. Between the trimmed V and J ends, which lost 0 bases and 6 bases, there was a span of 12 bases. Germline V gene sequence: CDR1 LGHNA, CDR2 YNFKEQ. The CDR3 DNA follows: TGTGCCAGCAGCCAAGAGGGGGGGCAACGCGAGCAGTACTTC. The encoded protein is CASSQEGGQREQYF.

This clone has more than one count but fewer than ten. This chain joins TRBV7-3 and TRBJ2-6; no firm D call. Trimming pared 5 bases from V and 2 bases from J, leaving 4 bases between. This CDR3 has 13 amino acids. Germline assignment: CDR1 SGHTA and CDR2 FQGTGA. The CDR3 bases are TGTGCCAGCAGCCTACCTGGGGCCAACGTCCTGACTTTC. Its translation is CASSLPGANVLTF.

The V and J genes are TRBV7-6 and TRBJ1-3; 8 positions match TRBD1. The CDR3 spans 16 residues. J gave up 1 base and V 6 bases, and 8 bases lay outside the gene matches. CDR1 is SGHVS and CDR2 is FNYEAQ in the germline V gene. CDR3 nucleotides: TGTGCCAGCAGTCCGACTACAGGGGGTTCTGGAAACACCATATATTTT. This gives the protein CASSPTTGGSGNTIYF.

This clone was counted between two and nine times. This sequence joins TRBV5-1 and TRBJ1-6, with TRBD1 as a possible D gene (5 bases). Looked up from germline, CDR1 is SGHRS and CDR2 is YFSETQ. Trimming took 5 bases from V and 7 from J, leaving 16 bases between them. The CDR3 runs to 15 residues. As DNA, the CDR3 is TGCGCCAGCAGTACCCGGGGGGAGCAAAATTCACCCCTCCACTTT. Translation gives CASSTRGEQNSPLHF.

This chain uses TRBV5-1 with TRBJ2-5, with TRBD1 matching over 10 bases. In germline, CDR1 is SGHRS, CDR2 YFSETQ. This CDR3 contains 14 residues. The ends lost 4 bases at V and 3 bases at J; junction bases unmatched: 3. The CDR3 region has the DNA TGCGCCAGCAGCCAGGGACAGGGGAAAGAGACCCAGTACTTC. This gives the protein CASSQGQGKETQYF.

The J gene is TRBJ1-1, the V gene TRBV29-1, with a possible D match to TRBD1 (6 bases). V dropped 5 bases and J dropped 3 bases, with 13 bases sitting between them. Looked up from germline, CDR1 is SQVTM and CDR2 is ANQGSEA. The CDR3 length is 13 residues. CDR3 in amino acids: CSVSGGGDTEAFF. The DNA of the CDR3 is TGCAGCGTTTCGGGGGGCGGAGACACTGAAGCTTTCTTT. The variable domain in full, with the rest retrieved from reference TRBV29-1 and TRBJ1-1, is SAVISQKPSRDICQRGTSLTIQCQVDSQVTMMFWYRQQPGQSLTLIATANQGSEATYESGFVIDKFPISRPNLTFSTLTVSNMSPEDSSIYLCSVSGGGDTEAFFGQGTRLTVV.

The CDR3: CASSQDRTSGIYEQYF. The DNA for the CDR3 is TGTGCCAGCAGCCAAGATAGGACTAGCGGGATCTACGAGCAGTACTTC. The rearrangement uses TRBV4-2 and TRBJ2-7; TRBD2 agrees at 12 bases. Germline loops: CDR1 LGHNA, CDR2 YNFKEQ. Trimming at V came to 0 bases and at J to 3 bases, leaving 3 bases not matched to a gene. The length of the CDR3 is 16 residues.

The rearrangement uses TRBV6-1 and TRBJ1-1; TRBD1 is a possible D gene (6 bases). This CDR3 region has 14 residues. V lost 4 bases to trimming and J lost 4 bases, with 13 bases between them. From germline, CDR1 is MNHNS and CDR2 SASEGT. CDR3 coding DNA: TGTGCCAGCAGTGGACAGGTGGCGGGCACTGAAGCTTTCTTT. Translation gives CASSGQVAGTEAFF.

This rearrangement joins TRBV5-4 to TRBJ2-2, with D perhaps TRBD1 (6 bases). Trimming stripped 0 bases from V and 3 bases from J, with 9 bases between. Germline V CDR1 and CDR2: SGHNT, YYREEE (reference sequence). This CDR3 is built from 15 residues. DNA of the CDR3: TGTGCCAGCAGCTTGGTTGCAGGGGACACCGGGGAGCTGTTTTTT. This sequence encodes CASSLVAGDTGELFF. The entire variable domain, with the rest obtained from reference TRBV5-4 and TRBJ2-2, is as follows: ETGVTQSPTHLIKTRGQQVTLRCSSQSGHNTVSWYQQALGQGPQFIFQYYREEENGRGNFPPRFSGLQFPNYSSELNVNALELDDSALYLCASSLVAGDTGELFFGEGSRLTVL.

CDR3 loop: CASSATMTVNTEAFF. The DNA for the CDR3 is TGTGCCAGCAGCGCAACTATGACAGTGAACACTGAAGCTTTCTTT. The chain uses TRBV9 and TRBJ1-1; D may be TRBD1 (5 bases). The germline CDR1 and CDR2 sequences are SGDLS and YYNGEE. V gave up 3 bases and J gave up 0 bases, with 12 bases separating them. The CDR3 has 15 residues.

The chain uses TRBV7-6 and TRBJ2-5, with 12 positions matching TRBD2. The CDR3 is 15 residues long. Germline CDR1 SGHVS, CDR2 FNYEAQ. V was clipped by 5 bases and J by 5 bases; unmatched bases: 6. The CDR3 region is CASSPSGRAGETQYF. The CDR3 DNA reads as TGTGCCAGCAGCCCTAGCGGGAGGGCCGGGGAGACCCAGTACTTC.

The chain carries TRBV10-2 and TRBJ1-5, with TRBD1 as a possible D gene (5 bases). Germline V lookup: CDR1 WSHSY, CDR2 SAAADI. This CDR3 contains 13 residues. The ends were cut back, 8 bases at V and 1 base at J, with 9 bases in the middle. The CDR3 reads CASRTGSNQPQHF. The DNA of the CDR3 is TGCGCCAGCCGAACAGGAAGCAATCAGCCCCAGCATTTT.

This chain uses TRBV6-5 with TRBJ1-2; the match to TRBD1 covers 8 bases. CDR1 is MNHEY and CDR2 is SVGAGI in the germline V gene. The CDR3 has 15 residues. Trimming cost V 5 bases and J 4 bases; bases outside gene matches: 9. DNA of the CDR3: TGTGCCAGCAGTATAACGACAGGGGAAGCCTATGGCTACACCTTC. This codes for CASSITTGEAYGYTF.

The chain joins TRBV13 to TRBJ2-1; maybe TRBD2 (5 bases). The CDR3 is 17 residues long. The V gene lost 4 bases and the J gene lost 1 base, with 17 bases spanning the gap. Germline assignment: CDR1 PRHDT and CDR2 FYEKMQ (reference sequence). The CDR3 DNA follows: TGTGCCAGCAGCTCCTACAAACTTACTAGTTCCTACAATGAGCAGTTCTTC. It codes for CASSSYKLTSSYNEQFF.